This TCR beta chain was identified during a study of blood T cell repertoires in COVID-19. Study in general: Collection of acute and convalescent COVID-19 samples took place in the United States, Italy and Spain.

Trimming removed 2 bases at V and 2 bases at J, with 13 bases between. The CDR3 sequence is 15 residues long. CDR1 and CDR2 (germline): MNHEY, SVGAGI. In the authors' methods: Estimates of nucleated cell counts were drawn from the amplification of reference gene primers. This table comes from immunoSEQ multiplex PCR, and its TCRdb copy is limited to in-frame clones, with some not included. V, J and clone size are those of that table, while D and trimming were read from the DNA. Of approximately 300,000 clones in the sample, 92% were seen once. Recruitment covered over 20 US areas and drew participants whose ages spanned roughly 18 to 89 years. In Cohort 3, a recovered donor had either two negative PCRs, clearance, or symptom resolution.

What was sequenced was PBMCs or T cells enriched from blood (not recorded which). The chain is built from TRBV6-5 and TRBJ2-7; no clear D gene. The clonotype comes from a woman between 25 and 40 years old who had recovered from COVID-19. The CDR3: CASSYGDGGTYEQYF. The DNA of the CDR3 is TGTGCCAGCAGTTACGGAGACGGCGGAACCTACGAGCAGTACTTC.